The present T cell receptor (beta chain) was sequenced within a study of blood T cell repertoires in COVID-19. Per the germline V gene, CDR1 is LNHDA and CDR2 is SQIVND (reference sequence). CDR3 size: 14 residues. Trimming cost V 4 bases and J 9 bases, with 16 bases left between them. Assay: immunoSEQ multiplex PCR; the TCRdb copy retains only in-frame clones and omits some. The sample consists of 150,000 to 200,000 clones, about four fifths of them appearing once. Ages ranged from about 18 to 100 years, with residence in more than 20 US areas. The V and J genes are TRBV19 and TRBJ2-1, with D tentatively TRBD2 (5 bases). Material for sequencing was PBMCs or T cells enriched from blood (not recorded which). The clonotype comes from a man between 45 and 60 years old who had recovered from COVID-19. The CDR3 loop is CASSSRGNYGEQFF. The DNA for the CDR3 is TGTGCCAGTAGTAGCCGAGGGAACTATGGTGAGCAGTTCTTC.